Listed here are 25 T cell receptor beta chains from one sample, sequenced in a study of CD8+ T cells in alopecia areata. Treatment meaning: oral pan-JAK inhibitor, 5-10 mg twice daily. Isolated RNA was reverse transcribed into cDNA used as the sequencing template. Generated by immunoSEQ multiplex PCR, the TCRdb table keeps only in-frame clones and is missing some. The sample has 120,000 or so clones, 50% to 75% seen once; the top ten hold 25% to 35%. The material was CD8+ T cells sorted from blood, obtained at week 4, from a patient treated with tofacitinib. These receptors all come from a human donor with alopecia areata.

The genes are TRBV29-1 and TRBJ2-2; D not resolved. Germline CDR1 SQVTM, CDR2 ANQGSEA. Trimming left V 6 bases short and J 7 bases short, with 15 bases between. The CDR3 totals 13 residues. The CDR3 DNA sequence: TGCAGCGTCAGATCGGAATTTGACGGGGAGCTGTTTTTT. Its protein product is CSVRSEFDGELFF.

The genes are TRBV4-1 and TRBJ2-5; D possibly corresponds to TRBD1 (5 bases). Trimming shortened V by 2 bases and J by 3 bases, and 13 bases separated the two germline ends. Germline-derived CDR1 and CDR2 are MGHRA and YSYEKL. The CDR3 has 15 amino acids. Here the CDR3 reads CASSQFSQGEETQYF. In nucleotides, the CDR3 is TGCGCCAGCAGCCAATTCTCGCAGGGCGAAGAGACCCAGTACTTC.

V usage is TRBV19 and J usage is TRBJ1-2, with D hard to call. This CDR3 spans 10 amino acids. V lost 6 bases, J lost 5 bases, and 4 bases lay in between. Per germline, CDR1 LNHDA and CDR2 SQIVND (reference sequence). CDR3 sequence: CASRGYGYTF. The CDR3 nucleotides are TGTGCCAGTAGAGGTTATGGCTACACCTTC.

The rearrangement links TRBV29-1 to TRBJ2-7, with 8 bases fitting TRBD2. Germline CDR1 reads SQVTM; CDR2 reads ANQGSEA. Trimming cost V 4 bases and J 2 bases; bases outside gene matches: 10. The CDR3 is made up of 15 amino acids. CDR3 bases: TGCAGCGTTGGAAACGGCGGGGGGTCCCCCTACGAGCAGTACTTC. Its protein product is CSVGNGGGSPYEQYF.

The CDR3 coding sequence is TGTGCCAGCAGCCCCGGAGAGGGAGGTCCAGATACGCAGTATTTT. Protein: CASSPGEGGPDTQYF. The V and J genes are TRBV7-9 and TRBJ2-3, with D perhaps matching TRBD2 (6 bases). Germline V gene sequence: CDR1 SEHNR, CDR2 FQNEAQ (reference sequence). The CDR3 is 15 residues long. Trimming took 5 bases from V and 4 from J, leaving 16 bases between them.

This clone occurred a few times. The chain carries TRBV27 and TRBJ1-5; D gene unclear. Trimming pared 2 bases from V and 1 base from J, leaving 9 bases between. This CDR3 spans 15 amino acids. Germline V gene data show CDR1 as MNHEY and CDR2 as SMNVEV (reference sequence). CDR3 nucleotides: TGTGCCAGCAGTTTAGCTACGGGGAGCAATCAGCCCCAGCATTTT. Amino acid sequence: CASSLATGSNQPQHF.

This clone has only a few counts. V is TRBV29-1 and J is TRBJ1-2; the match to TRBD1 covers 10 bases. Germline V gene data show CDR1 as SQVTM and CDR2 as ANQGSEA. The CDR3 length is 13 residues. Germline trimming cut 6 bases from V and 4 bases from J; bases unmatched to any gene: 5. This chain's CDR3 is CSVQDRGVYGYTF. The CDR3 region has the DNA TGCAGCGTCCAGGACAGGGGGGTCTATGGCTACACCTTC.

This chain links TRBV13 with TRBJ2-1; no clear D. CDR3 length: 15 amino acids. V was clipped by 2 bases and J by 3 bases, with 11 bases between them. CDR1 and CDR2 from the germline V gene are PRHDT and FYEKMQ (reference sequence). For the CDR3, the DNA is TGTGCCAGCAGCTTAACCCCTACTCGCTACAATGAGCAGTTCTTC. Its translation: CASSLTPTRYNEQFF.

The chain is built from TRBV29-1 and TRBJ1-2; D possibly corresponds to TRBD1 (6 bases). The CDR3 consists of 12 residues. Per the germline V gene, CDR1 is SQVTM and CDR2 is ANQGSEA. Between the trimmed V and J ends, which lost 7 bases and 4 bases, there was a span of 13 bases. CDR3 sequence: CSGVTGLYGYTF. CDR3 in DNA: TGCAGCGGAGTGACAGGCCTCTATGGCTACACCTTC.

V is TRBV30 and J is TRBJ2-2; the D is unclear. The CDR3 contains 12 residues. V was clipped by 0 bases and J by 6 bases, with 5 bases between them. Germline V gene lookup returns CDR1 GTSNPN and CDR2 SVGIG (reference sequence). As DNA, the CDR3 is TGTGCCTGGAGTGTAGGTCCCGGGGAGCTGTTTTTT. Protein: CAWSVGPGELFF.

The table lists this clone with a count of one. The rearrangement uses TRBV30 and TRBJ2-7, with D possibly matching TRBD1 (6 bases). The V gene's germline CDR1 is GTSNPN and CDR2 SVGIG (reference sequence). Trimming shortened V by 5 bases and J by 2 bases, and 16 bases separated the two germline ends. The CDR3 has 14 amino acids. The CDR3: CAWDTGSAAYEQYF. The CDR3 bases are TGTGCCTGGGATACAGGGTCTGCTGCCTACGAGCAGTACTTC.

This clone was seen a few times. CDR3 in DNA: TGCAGCGTTCAGACAGGGGAGATAACTGAAGCTTTCTTT. Its protein is CSVQTGEITEAFF. The chain combines TRBV29-1 with TRBJ1-1; TRBD1 agrees at 8 bases. Germline loops: CDR1 SQVTM, CDR2 ANQGSEA. Germline trimming cut 5 bases from V and 5 bases from J; bases unmatched to any gene: 7. The CDR3 is 13 amino acids.

V usage is TRBV29-1 and J usage is TRBJ2-2, with D unresolved. The CDR3 is made up of 13 amino acids. V was shortened by 7 bases and J by 8 bases, with 17 bases between the two germline ends. Germline V gives CDR1 SQVTM, CDR2 ANQGSEA. The CDR3 coding sequence is TGCAGCGCATTGGCCCCCGGTCCGGGGGAGCTGTTTTTT. Encoded protein: CSALAPGPGELFF.

This clone appeared a single time. The V call is TRBV30, the J call TRBJ1-3; no reliable D call. This CDR3 comprises 10 residues. Germline lookup yields CDR1 GTSNPN and CDR2 SVGIG (reference sequence). Trimming pared 2 bases from V and 8 bases from J, leaving 4 bases between. In DNA, the CDR3 is TGTGCCTGGAGTTTCGACACCATATATTTT. Residues: CAWSFDTIYF.

The chain has TRBV30 and TRBJ2-1; D perhaps matches TRBD1 (6 bases). The CDR3 loop spans 13 amino acids. Trimming stripped 6 bases from V and 0 bases from J, with 9 bases between. Germline values: CDR1 GTSNPN, CDR2 SVGIG (reference sequence). The CDR3 DNA reads as TGTGCCTGTGACAGGAGCTCCTACAATGAGCAGTTCTTC. It codes for CACDRSSYNEQFF.

The rearrangement joins TRBV5-1 to TRBJ2-6, with D unresolved. CDR1 and CDR2 from the germline V gene are SGHRS and YFSETQ. V shed 0 bases and J shed 3 bases, with 1 base lying between them. The CDR3 length is 13 residues. As DNA, the CDR3 is TGCGCCAGCAGCTTGGATGGGGCCAACGTCCTGACTTTC. Its translation is CASSLDGANVLTF.

This clone appeared a few times. This specimen includes other DNA sequences encoding the same CDR3. The chain has TRBV29-1 and TRBJ2-3; no reliable D call. This CDR3 is built from 10 residues. The germline V gene has CDR1 SQVTM and CDR2 ANQGSEA. The V gene lost 4 bases and the J gene lost 3 bases, with 2 bases spanning the gap. CDR3 in DNA: TGCAGCGTTGTGACAGATACGCAGTATTTT. It encodes CSVVTDTQYF.

V usage is TRBV29-1 and J usage is TRBJ2-5, with TRBD2 identical over 12 bases. Germline assignment: CDR1 SQVTM and CDR2 ANQGSEA. This CDR3 comprises 18 residues. V was pared by 1 base and J by 0 bases, with 9 bases of the junction left unmatched. In DNA, the CDR3 is TGCAGCGTTGAAGGGCCCCAGACTAGCGGGGGAGACCAAGAGACCCAGTACTTC. Translating it yields CSVEGPQTSGGDQETQYF.

The chain is built from TRBV9 and TRBJ2-7; D unresolved. Trimming took off 4 bases at V and 1 base at J, with 9 bases between the two ends. The length of the CDR3 is 13 residues. Germline CDR1 reads SGDLS; CDR2 reads YYNGEE. Here the CDR3 reads CASSPWDSYEQYF. In DNA, the CDR3 is TGTGCCAGCAGCCCCTGGGATTCCTACGAGCAGTACTTC. Variable domain in full (rest from reference TRBV9 and TRBJ2-7): DSGVTQTPKHLITATGQRVTLRCSPRSGDLSVYWYQQSLDQGLQFLIQYYNGEERAKGNILERFSAQQFPDLHSELNLSSLELGDSALYFCASSPWDSYEQYFGPGTRLTVT.

This clone was picked up a small number of times. In DNA, the CDR3 is TGCGCCAGCTATAGGACCCACCCAGCTTTCTTT. It encodes CASYRTHPAFF. This sequence joins TRBV23-1 and TRBJ1-1, with no clear D. TRBV23-1 is annotated as an ORF whose role is uncertain. This CDR3 is 11 amino acids long. V was trimmed by 8 bases and J by 10 bases, leaving 14 bases between them.

This sequence joins TRBV9 and TRBJ1-5; D perhaps matches TRBD1 (6 bases). Trimming pared 5 bases from V and 0 bases from J, leaving 9 bases between. The germline V gene encodes CDR1 SGDLS and CDR2 YYNGEE. The CDR3 is 14 residues long. The DNA for the CDR3 is TGTGCCAGCAGTGAGGACAGTAGCAATCAGCCCCAGCATTTT. Protein product: CASSEDSSNQPQHF. Variable domain in full (rest from reference TRBV9 and TRBJ1-5): DSGVTQTPKHLITATGQRVTLRCSPRSGDLSVYWYQQSLDQGLQFLIQYYNGEERAKGNILERFSAQQFPDLHSELNLSSLELGDSALYFCASSEDSSNQPQHFGDGTRLSIL.

Here the CDR3 reads CASSWGDGSYEQYF. The CDR3 DNA sequence: TGTGCCAGTAGTTGGGGGGACGGATCCTACGAGCAGTACTTC. The rearrangement uses TRBV19 and TRBJ2-7; tentative D call: TRBD2 (6 bases). CDR3 length: 14 residues. Trimming took 5 bases from V and 1 from J, leaving 12 bases between them. Per germline, CDR1 LNHDA and CDR2 SQIVND (reference sequence).

The sample holds a few counts of this clone. The chain links TRBV29-1 to TRBJ2-1; D ambiguous. The length of the CDR3 is 15 residues. Germline-derived CDR1 and CDR2 are SQVTM and ANQGSEA. The V gene lost 0 bases and the J gene lost 2 bases, with 11 bases spanning the gap. The CDR3 spells CSVEDRGRTYNEQFF. CDR3 DNA sequence: TGCAGCGTTGAAGATCGCGGCAGAACCTACAATGAGCAGTTCTTC.

This rearrangement joins TRBV29-1 to TRBJ2-1; the match to TRBD2 covers 11 bases. The junction had 2 bases not matched to a gene; V was cut back by 4 bases and J by 9 bases. This CDR3 has 12 amino acids. The germline V gene has CDR1 SQVTM and CDR2 ANQGSEA. This CDR3 reads CSVVAGGIEQFF. The CDR3, as DNA: TGCAGCGTTGTAGCGGGGGGGATTGAGCAGTTCTTC.

This chain joins TRBV29-1 and TRBJ2-3, with a tentative D call TRBD1 (5 bases). This CDR3 is built from 15 residues. Trimming pared 4 bases from V and 2 bases from J, leaving 16 bases between. CDR1 is SQVTM and CDR2 is ANQGSEA in the germline V gene. The CDR3 nucleotides read TGCAGCGTTGGGGGTGCGGACACAAACACAGATACGCAGTATTTT. As protein: CSVGGADTNTDTQYF.